Here is one T cell receptor beta chain with its context. Its antigen is not known. Clones were read by immunoSEQ multiplex PCR, and TCRdb kept only the in-frame ones, dropping some. This table holds roughly 98,000 clones, roughly 84% found once. The data were taken from a study of T cell responses to AZD1222 COVID-19 vaccine. Study observations and caveats: There were mostly white British donors and more females than males, and clonal diversity was possibly underestimated. Just a handful of AZD1222 recipients were seropositive at baseline. Unmutated regions of variants are reportedly targeted by nearly half of spike-specific TCRs.

Germline assignment: CDR1 SGHDT and CDR2 YYEEEE. With 3 bases removed from V and 6 bases from J, the gap between germline ends came to 16 bases. The CDR3 runs 15 residues. This chain connects TRBV5-6 to TRBJ1-5; tentatively, D is TRBD1 (5 bases). The receptor was isolated from an adult who received the AZD1222 COVID-19 vaccine. Sequencing used peripheral blood, obtained 28 days after the second AZD1222 dose. CDR3 bases: TGTGCCAGCAGCTCCCTTGGAGGGGAAGGTCAGCCCCAGCATTTT. Its protein is CASSSLGGEGQPQHF.